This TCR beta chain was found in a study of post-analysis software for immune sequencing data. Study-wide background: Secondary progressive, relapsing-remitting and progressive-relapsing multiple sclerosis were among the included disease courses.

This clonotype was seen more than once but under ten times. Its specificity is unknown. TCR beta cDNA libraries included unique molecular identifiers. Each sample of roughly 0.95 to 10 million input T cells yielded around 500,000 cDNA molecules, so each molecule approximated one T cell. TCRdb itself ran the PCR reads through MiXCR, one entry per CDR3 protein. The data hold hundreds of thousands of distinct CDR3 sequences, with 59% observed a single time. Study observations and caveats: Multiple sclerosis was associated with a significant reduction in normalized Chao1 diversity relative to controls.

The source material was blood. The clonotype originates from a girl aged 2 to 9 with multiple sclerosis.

CDR3 residues: CASSLNRANYGYTF. The CDR3 DNA reads TGTGCCAGCAGCTTGAATCGGGCTAACTATGGCTACACCTTC. V is TRBV7-2 and J is TRBJ1-2; D is undetermined. Germline V gives CDR1 SGHTA, CDR2 FQGNSA. V lost 3 bases to trimming and J lost 0 bases, with 8 bases between them. The CDR3 spans 14 residues. The complete variable domain, with remaining parts taken from reference TRBV7-2 and TRBJ1-2, reads GAGVSQSPSNKVTEKGKDVELRCDPISGHTALYWYRQSLGQGLEFLIYFQGNSAPDKSGLPSDRFSAERTGGSVSTLTIQRTQQEDSAVYLCASSLNRANYGYTFGSGTRLTVV.